Included here is one TCR beta chain sequence, with context. The record originates from a study of blood T cell repertoires in COVID-19. Looking at the study overall: Sites in the United States, Italy and Spain provided acute and convalescent COVID-19 samples.

The CDR3 extends over 14 amino acids. The germline V and J ends were trimmed by 2 bases and 2 bases, with 8 bases remaining between them. Per germline, CDR1 KGHDR and CDR2 SFDVKD. Assay: immunoSEQ multiplex PCR; the TCRdb copy retains only in-frame clones and omits some. This sample has a few hundred thousand clones, with 65% to 90% found just once. The source of this sequence is a middle-aged woman with acute COVID-19. V is TRBV24-1 and J is TRBJ2-5, with D hard to call. Material: PBMCs or T cells enriched from blood (not recorded which). The CDR3 coding sequence is TGTGCCACCAGTGATTCTCCCACTCAAGAGACCCAGTACTTC. Amino acids: CATSDSPTQETQYF.